This T cell receptor beta chain was sequenced for a study of CD8+ T cells in alopecia areata. Background on the study: A regimen of oral tofacitinib, 5 to 10 mg twice daily, was given to treated patients. The study gave tofacitinib for 6 to 18 months, then 6 months off drug. Broader study findings: Scalp samples also contribute reads from the resident alphabeta T cells found in normal skin. Persistence of many expanded lesional clones was seen in scalp and blood during tofacitinib.

As the sequencing template, cDNA was produced by extracting RNA and reverse transcribing it. Method: immunoSEQ multiplex PCR; TCRdb's copy keeps in-frame clones and lacks some. The sample lists 200,000 to 250,000 clones, approximately 38% occurring once. This clone appeared a few times. Its antigen is undetermined. The junction shows a germline mismatch at one end, possibly a read error. The germline gives CDR1 SSHAT, CDR2 FNYEAQ (reference sequence). The CDR3 totals 13 residues. Treatment defined: oral pan-JAK inhibitor, 5-10 mg twice daily. The V and J genes are TRBV7-7 and TRBJ2-3; D may be TRBD2 (5 bases). The sample was CD4+ T cells sorted from blood, taken at approximately week 30, from a patient treated with tofacitinib. The receptor was isolated from a human donor with alopecia areata. The chain's CDR3 is CASSLASGDTQYF. DNA for the CDR3: TGTGCTAGCAGCTTAGCGTCAGGAGATACGCAGTATTTT. Together with reference TRBV7-7 and TRBJ2-3, the CDR3 gives the full variable domain: GAGVSQSPRYKVTKRGQDVTLRCDPISSHATLYWYQQALGQGPEFLTYFNYEAQPDKSGLPSDRFSAERPEGSISTLTIQRTEQRDSAMYRCASSLASGDTQYFGPGTRLTVL.